Described below is a single T cell receptor beta chain sequence and its context. The sample comes from a study of blood T cell repertoires in COVID-19. Overall study: Sites in the United States, Italy and Spain provided acute and convalescent COVID-19 samples. T cells, B-cell-depleted T cells, or PBMCs supplied cDNA or gDNA.

The V gene end was trimmed by 2 bases and the J gene end by 3 bases; junction bases not matched to a gene: 7. This CDR3 comprises 16 residues. From germline, CDR1 is MNHNS and CDR2 SASEGT. Original methodology: Estimates of nucleated cell counts were drawn from the amplification of reference gene primers. The assay was immunoSEQ multiplex PCR, and TCRdb's table has in-frame clones only and misses some. V and J calls plus clone size are reproduced from that table; the DNA served to infer D and trimming. The profile shows 290,000 or so clones, roughly 85% of them singletons. The TCR was taken from a man in his fifties with active or convalescent COVID-19. This sequence joins TRBV6-1 and TRBJ1-5; 7 bases map to TRBD1. Sequencing was performed on peripheral blood. This CDR3 reads CASSELPGTDNQPQHF. The CDR3, as DNA: TGTGCCAGCAGTGAACTCCCCGGGACAGACAATCAGCCCCAGCATTTT.